This T cell receptor (beta chain) was captured by sequencing in a study of vaccination effects on CD4 cells after COVID-19. Study-wide context: Samples gathered post-vaccine arrived a median of 72 days past the second dose.

In germline, CDR1 is SGHNT, CDR2 YYREEE (reference sequence). This CDR3 is 17 amino acids long. V shed 3 bases, J shed 0 bases, and the junction held 8 bases outside the gene matches. Repertoires were generated with immunoSEQ multiplex PCR, while TCRdb's copy carries only in-frame clones and drops some. The sample has about 57,000 clones, 78% seen once. Culture proceeded for approximately 10 days, and CD4+ T cells were then isolated. Each person got two doses of an mRNA SARS-CoV-2 vaccine, BNT162b2 or mRNA-1273. With regard to this clone: What it binds is not known.

The chain combines TRBV5-4 with TRBJ2-5; 10 bases are shared with TRBD2. Material: CD4+ T cells from PBMCs cultured without peptide, obtained after COVID-19 vaccination. The clonotype originates from a human donor who received a COVID-19 vaccine. The CDR3 DNA sequence: TGTGCCAGCAGCTCGCTTCTAGCGGGGGCCTACCAAGAGACCCAGTACTTC. As protein: CASSSLLAGAYQETQYF.